The rows below give T cell receptor beta chains drawn from one sample of a study of shared clonotypes between healthy human individuals. Data came from immunoSEQ multiplex PCR; TCRdb stores just in-frame clones and leaves some out. Of around 1.5 million clones listed, around 98% are singletons. The source material was naive CD4+ T cells sorted from blood. The receptor source for this set is a man aged 30 to 45 in good health. Each CDR3 is given with its conserved first and last residue. D genes are given only for firm matches. Not all rows give a size; the values are once, few, many and, for expanded clones, a class.

j_gene: TRBJ2-5; d_gene: -; v_gene: TRBV7-7; abundance: -; CDR3nt: TGTGCCAGCAGCTCACAAGAGACCCAGTACTTC; CDR3aa: CASSSQETQYF
j_gene: TRBJ1-5; d_gene: -; v_gene: TRBV5-1; abundance: -; CDR3nt: TGCGCCAGCAGCTTGGAGGGGGGCGGTCAGCCCCAGCATTTT; CDR3aa: CASSLEGGGQPQHF
j_gene: TRBJ2-2; d_gene: TRBD2; v_gene: TRBV7-2; abundance: -; CDR3nt: TGTGCCAGCAGAGTAGCGGGAGGGTCCGGGGAGCTGTTTTTT; CDR3aa: CASRVAGGSGELFF
j_gene: TRBJ2-7; d_gene: TRBD1; v_gene: TRBV5-1; abundance: -; CDR3nt: TGCGCCAGCAGCTTTATGACAGGGAACAACGAGCAGTACTTC; CDR3aa: CASSFMTGNNEQYF
j_gene: TRBJ2-5; d_gene: -; v_gene: TRBV27; abundance: once; CDR3nt: TGTGCCAGCAGTTTAATCGGCAAGAGAGAGACCCAGTACTTC; CDR3aa: CASSLIGKRETQYF
j_gene: TRBJ1-2; d_gene: -; v_gene: TRBV28; abundance: once; CDR3nt: TGTGCCAGCATGGGTGAGGACAGACTAAACAGCTATGGCTACACCTTC; CDR3aa: CASMGEDRLNSYGYTF
j_gene: TRBJ1-5; d_gene: -; v_gene: TRBV5-6; abundance: -; CDR3nt: TGTGCCAGCAGCTTTGAGGGGACAAGGAATCAGCCCCAGCATTTT; CDR3aa: CASSFEGTRNQPQHF
j_gene: TRBJ2-5; d_gene: TRBD1; v_gene: TRBV5-1; abundance: -; CDR3nt: TGCGCCAGCAGCTTGGCAGGGACAGCACAAGAGGCCCAGTACTTC; CDR3aa: CASSLAGTAQEAQYF
j_gene: TRBJ2-4; d_gene: -; v_gene: TRBV5-6; abundance: -; CDR3nt: TGTGCCAGCAGTCCGGGTGGCCAAAACATTCAGTACTTC; CDR3aa: CASSPGGQNIQYF
j_gene: TRBJ2-1; d_gene: TRBD2; v_gene: TRBV6-5; abundance: -; CDR3nt: TGTGCCAGCAGTTACTCGATAGCGGGAGCCTACAATGAGCAGTTCTTC; CDR3aa: CASSYSIAGAYNEQFF
j_gene: TRBJ2-1; d_gene: TRBD2; v_gene: TRBV18; abundance: once; CDR3nt: TGTGCCAGCTCACCACGGCCGGGAGGATCATACAATGAGCAGTTCTTC; CDR3aa: CASSPRPGGSYNEQFF
j_gene: TRBJ2-3; d_gene: -; v_gene: TRBV6-1; abundance: -; CDR3nt: TGTGCCAGCGACGCGAGCACAGATACGCAGTATTTT; CDR3aa: CASDASTDTQYF
j_gene: TRBJ2-7; d_gene: -; v_gene: TRBV5-4; abundance: -; CDR3nt: TGTGCCAGCAGCTTGATCCAGGCGAGCTCCTACGAGCAGTACTTC; CDR3aa: CASSLIQASSYEQYF
j_gene: TRBJ2-7; d_gene: TRBD1; v_gene: TRBV7-9; abundance: -; CDR3nt: TGTGCCAGCAGCCAAAGCGGGACAGGGACCGAGCAGTACTTC; CDR3aa: CASSQSGTGTEQYF
j_gene: TRBJ2-1; d_gene: -; v_gene: TRBV28; abundance: -; CDR3nt: TGTGCCAGTTGCGACCTGGGTTTGTATGAGCAGTTCTTC; CDR3aa: CASCDLGLYEQFF
j_gene: TRBJ2-7; d_gene: -; v_gene: TRBV5-4; abundance: once; CDR3nt: TGTGCCAGCAGCTCCGGAGGACCTCTCTTGGGCGAGCAGTACTTC; CDR3aa: CASSSGGPLLGEQYF
j_gene: TRBJ2-1; d_gene: -; v_gene: TRBV6-5; abundance: -; CDR3nt: TGTGCCAGCAGTCAGGAGAGTTCCAATGAGCAGTTCTTC; CDR3aa: CASSQESSNEQFF
j_gene: TRBJ2-7; d_gene: -; v_gene: TRBV4-3; abundance: -; CDR3nt: TGCGCCAGCAGCCGCCTCCGGGACGGAGTCTACGAGCAGTACTTC; CDR3aa: CASSRLRDGVYEQYF
j_gene: TRBJ1-4; d_gene: -; v_gene: TRBV5-1; abundance: -; CDR3nt: TGCGCCAGCAGAAACGACCCCGGGACAACTAATGAAAAACTGTTTTTT; CDR3aa: CASRNDPGTTNEKLFF
j_gene: TRBJ2-1; d_gene: -; v_gene: TRBV28; abundance: -; CDR3nt: TGTGCCAGCAGTTCACTGGATGAGCAGTTCTTC; CDR3aa: CASSSLDEQFF
j_gene: TRBJ2-3; d_gene: TRBD1; v_gene: TRBV4-1; abundance: -; CDR3nt: TGCGCCAGCAGAAGGGACCGGGACAGGGCGGTAGATACGCAGTATTTT; CDR3aa: CASRRDRDRAVDTQYF
j_gene: TRBJ2-1; d_gene: -; v_gene: TRBV18; abundance: -; CDR3nt: TGTGCCAGCTCACCACCTATGGACCATGATTTGTACAATGAGCAGTTCTTC; CDR3aa: CASSPPMDHDLYNEQFF
j_gene: TRBJ2-1; d_gene: -; v_gene: TRBV6-5; abundance: -; CDR3nt: TGTGCCAGCAGCAACCCGGCGAGCAAGCAGTTCTTC; CDR3aa: CASSNPASKQFF
j_gene: TRBJ2-2; d_gene: -; v_gene: TRBV29-1; abundance: -; CDR3nt: TGCAGCGCCGCAGGGTTTACCGGGGAGCTGTTTTTT; CDR3aa: CSAAGFTGELFF
j_gene: TRBJ1-5; d_gene: -; v_gene: TRBV4-1; abundance: -; CDR3nt: TGCGCCAGCAGCCTCGAAGTGGGCAGAAATCAGCCCCAGCATTTT; CDR3aa: CASSLEVGRNQPQHF
j_gene: TRBJ1-1; d_gene: -; v_gene: TRBV18; abundance: -; CDR3nt: TGTGCCAGCTCACCCCCACCCCAACCGGGAACAGGGATACTAGAAGCTTTCTTT; CDR3aa: CASSPPPQPGTGILEAFF
j_gene: TRBJ1-2; d_gene: TRBD1; v_gene: TRBV10-2; abundance: -; CDR3nt: TGCGCCAGCAGTGGCCGGACAGGGGTCTATGGCTACACCTTC; CDR3aa: CASSGRTGVYGYTF
j_gene: TRBJ1-2; d_gene: TRBD1; v_gene: TRBV27; abundance: -; CDR3nt: TGTGCCAGCAGTCAACTCAGACAGGGTAGCTACACCTTC; CDR3aa: CASSQLRQGSYTF
j_gene: TRBJ1-1; d_gene: -; v_gene: TRBV2; abundance: -; CDR3nt: TGTGCCAGCAGTGACGGCCGAGGTGAAGCTTTCTTT; CDR3aa: CASSDGRGEAFF
j_gene: TRBJ2-7; d_gene: -; v_gene: TRBV2; abundance: -; CDR3nt: TGTGCCAGCAGTGACCCCGCTTACGAGCAGTACTTC; CDR3aa: CASSDPAYEQYF
j_gene: TRBJ2-4; d_gene: TRBD2; v_gene: TRBV7-8; abundance: -; CDR3nt: TGTGCCAGCAGTCTAGTCGGGGGGGACAAAAACATTCAGTACTTC; CDR3aa: CASSLVGGDKNIQYF
j_gene: TRBJ1-5; d_gene: -; v_gene: TRBV19; abundance: -; CDR3nt: TGTGCCAGTAAGGACGCTTACTCTTATAGCAATCAGCCCCAGCATTTT; CDR3aa: CASKDAYSYSNQPQHF